These T cell receptor beta chains were read from a single sample in a study of response to subunit inactivated influenza vaccine. MiXCR, applied by TCRdb to the RT-PCR reads, yields one record per CDR3 protein. Of 860,000 or so distinct CDR3 sequences listed, approximately 22% were seen once; the top ten hold about a tenth. The starting material was PBMCs from blood, obtained 5 days after vaccination. The receptors originated from a man aged 50 to 60 who received an inactivated influenza vaccine. Both conserved end residues are part of each CDR3. A D gene is named only where the DNA matches it firmly. Rows may omit the clone size; those that give it use once, few, many or a size class.

j_call clone_size v_call d_call cdr3_nt cdr3_aa
TRBJ2-5 . TRBV5-5 . TGTGCCAGCAGCTGCTCCGCCCAAGAGACCCAGTACTTC CASSCSAQETQYF
TRBJ2-1 few TRBV10-3 . TGTGCCATCAGTGAGTCGACAGGAAGCTCCTACAATGAGCAGTTCTTC CAISESTGSSYNEQFF
TRBJ2-1 few TRBV5-1 TRBD2 TGCGCCAGCAGCTTGGTTTTAGCGGGAGGGCCATTGATGAATGAGCAGTTCTTC CASSLVLAGGPLMNEQFF
TRBJ1-1 . TRBV6-5 . TGTGCCAGCAGTTACTCGAGCGGGGCTGGGAACACTGAAGCTTTCTTT CASSYSSGAGNTEAFF
TRBJ1-5 few TRBV12-3/TRBV12-4 . TGTGCCAGCAGTTTTGGGGGTTACCAGCCCCAGCATTTT CASSFGGYQPQHF
TRBJ2-1 once TRBV12-3/TRBV12-4 TRBD2 TGTGCCAGCAGTACCACGGGACTATTCTACAATGAGCAGTTCTTC CASSTTGLFYNEQFF
TRBJ2-6 few TRBV6-5 . TGTGCCAGCAGTTACGGGGTTGGGGCCAACGTCCTGACTTTC CASSYGVGANVLTF
TRBJ1-3 few TRBV7-8 . TGTGCCAGCAGCCAGACATGGGCCAACTCTGGAAACACCATATATTTT CASSQTWANSGNTIYF
TRBJ1-1 . TRBV4-1 . TGCGCCAGCAGCCCTCCATGGTGGGAGGCGGGCACTGAAGCTTTCTTT CASSPPWWEAGTEAFF
TRBJ1-2 . TRBV20-1 . TGCAGTGCTAGACGAAATCTTCTAGGGCTGGGTGGCTACACCTTC CSARRNLLGLGGYTF
TRBJ2-1 . TRBV20-1 . TGCAGTGCAACACGAGGGGGTCTCTACAATGAGCAGTTCTTC CSATRGGLYNEQFF
TRBJ1-3 many TRBV7-2 . TGTGCCAGCAGCCCGGGGAGAGCTGGAAACACCATATATTTT CASSPGRAGNTIYF
TRBJ2-1 . TRBV12-3/TRBV12-4 TRBD2 TGTGCCAGCAGAGGACTAGCGGGGTTTCTCAATGAGCAGTTCTTC CASRGLAGFLNEQFF
TRBJ1-4 . TRBV5-1 . TGCGCCAGCAGCAACGGACCCTCGAATGAAAAACTGTTTTTT CASSNGPSNEKLFF
TRBJ2-1 few TRBV20-1 . TGCAGTGCTAGTAATCGGCGGTCCTACAATGAGCAGTTCTTC CSASNRRSYNEQFF
TRBJ2-3 many TRBV4-3 TRBD2 TGCGCCAGCAGCCAAGATAGGAGCGGGGGGGCCTCAGATACGCAGTATTTT CASSQDRSGGASDTQYF
TRBJ2-7 . TRBV6-5 TRBD2 TGTGCCAGCAGTTACCCGGGACGGGGAGGGGAGCAGTACTTC CASSYPGRGGEQYF
TRBJ2-3 many TRBV15 . TGTGCCACCAGCAGAGAGCCAAGGGGGTACGGGACAGATACGCAGTATTTT CATSREPRGYGTDTQYF
TRBJ1-5 many TRBV24-1 TRBD1 TGTGCCACCAGTTCCTTTGACAGGGGGACGGGTCAGCCCCAGCATTTT CATSSFDRGTGQPQHF
TRBJ2-7 . TRBV20-1 . TGCAGTGCTAGGGGGGACGAGCAGTACTTC CSARGDEQYF
TRBJ2-4 . TRBV28 . TGTGCCAGCAGGGACAGCCCGGGCTTTGGCAAAAACATTCAGTACTTC CASRDSPGFGKNIQYF
TRBJ1-5 few TRBV7-9 . TGTGCCAGCAGCTTAGTGGGACATAGCAATCAGCCCCAGCATTTT CASSLVGHSNQPQHF
TRBJ1-5 . TRBV11-2 . TGTGCCAGCAGCTTAGCTTCAGTGGGGAATCAGCCCCAGCATTTT CASSLASVGNQPQHF
TRBJ2-5 few TRBV15 . TGTGCCACCAGCAGGTTCACTCGGGAGACCCAGTACTTC CATSRFTRETQYF
TRBJ2-1 . TRBV19 TRBD2 TGTGCCAGTACGGGACTAGCGGGAAGGGGTGAGCAGTTCTTC CASTGLAGRGEQFF
TRBJ2-3 few TRBV12-3/TRBV12-4 . TGTGCCAGCAGTTCCCCAGGGGATGGGGAGGGGGATACGCAGTATTTT CASSSPGDGEGDTQYF
TRBJ2-2 few TRBV7-3 TRBD2 TGTGCCAGCAGTCCGTATCCCGGGACTAGTATCAGGGAGCTGTTTTTT CASSPYPGTSIRELFF
TRBJ2-5 . TRBV4-1 . TGCGCCAGCAGCCAAGATCGTTGGCGTACCCAGTACTTC CASSQDRWRTQYF
TRBJ2-7 . TRBV20-1 TRBD1 TGCAGTGCTAGAGATTACAACAGGGGTTTCTCCTACGAGCAGTACTTC CSARDYNRGFSYEQYF
TRBJ1-1 few TRBV27 . TGTGCCAGCAGTTCAGAGTTGAACACTGAAGCTTTCTTT CASSSELNTEAFF
TRBJ2-1 . TRBV7-3 TRBD2 TGTGCCAGCAGCCAGGGGACTAGCGGGAATTTCAATGAGCAGTTCTTC CASSQGTSGNFNEQFF
TRBJ1-4 . TRBV7-9 . TGTGCCAGCACCCTGGGGCCGGCGACTCAGCATGAAAAACTGTTTTTT CASTLGPATQHEKLFF
TRBJ2-1 few TRBV12-3/TRBV12-4 TRBD2 TGTGCCAGCCTTTCTAGCGGGGGCGCCCCCGGGGGTGAGCAGTTCTTC CASLSSGGAPGGEQFF
TRBJ1-3 once TRBV20-1 . TGCAGTGCTCGGTGGGAAGGTAACACCATATATTTT CSARWEGNTIYF
TRBJ2-4 . TRBV5-6 TRBD1 TGTGCCAGCAGCTTAACCAGGACAGGGGACATTCAGTACTTC CASSLTRTGDIQYF
TRBJ1-5 few TRBV12-3/TRBV12-4 TRBD1 TGTGCCAGCAGTTCTAGACAGGGTGGGGGGGCGCCCCAGCATTTT CASSSRQGGGAPQHF
TRBJ2-1 . TRBV7-2 . TGTGCCAGCAGCTTACAAGAATCCTGGGGTGAGCAGTTCTTC CASSLQESWGEQFF